This T cell receptor beta chain was recorded in a study of blood T cells in healthy people across ages. General study points: Fewer expanded clones and more diversity marked long-lived versus aged donors. As age increased, TCR beta diversity per million T cells fell in a roughly linear fashion.

Trimming stripped 7 bases from V and 8 bases from J, with 12 bases between. The CDR3 covers 13 residues. Looked up from germline, CDR1 is MNHNY and CDR2 is SVGAGI (reference sequence). This clonotype was counted only a few times. Its matching antigen is unknown. Total RNA amounts of at least 6 micrograms were extracted per sample. It was with a sample-barcoded 5' primer and a J-beta primer mix that a second PCR of about 6 to 12 cycles was run. TCRdb reanalysed the 5' RACE reads using MiXCR and keeps one entry per CDR3 protein. There are 910,000 or so distinct CDR3 sequences in the sample; 45% to 60% occur only once, and about a fifth lies in the top ten.

The rearrangement links TRBV6-6 to TRBJ1-6, with unresolved D. The sample comprised blood. This clonotype was obtained from a woman aged 60-75 years in good health. The CDR3 DNA sequence: TGTGCCAGCAAGCGCGGGTTGGATTCACCCCTCCACTTT. This codes for CASKRGLDSPLHF.